This TCR beta chain was sequenced for a study of monozygotic twins with inflammatory bowel disease. The CDR3 is 13 residues long. The V gene's germline CDR1 is MDHEN and CDR2 SYDVKM. TCRdb processed the 5' RACE reads again and assigns one entry to each CDR3 protein, with no DNA. The sample totals 330,000 or so distinct CDR3 sequences. The V gene is TRBV28, the J gene TRBJ2-7; the D call from TCRdb, TRBD1, cannot be confirmed without DNA. The sample was blood. The source of this sequence is a human donor with ulcerative colitis or Crohn's disease, or a healthy co-twin of an affected twin (not recorded which). The CDR3 here is CASSTTGIDEQYF. Full variable domain (outside the CDR3, taken from reference TRBV28 and TRBJ2-7): DVKVTQSSRYLVKRTGEKVFLECVQDMDHENMFWYRQDPGLGLRLIYFSYDVKMKEKGDIPEGYSVSREKKERFSLILESASTNQTSMYLCASSTTGIDEQYFGPGTRLTVT.